This T cell receptor (beta chain) stems from a study of CD8 T cells in ankylosing spondylitis. Findings of the study overall: Within peripheral blood, clones linked to disease were CD8+ and relatively rare.

By quantitative 5'-RACE with molecular barcodes, the TCR beta libraries were made. TCRdb redid the calling of the 5' RACE reads with MiXCR, one entry per CDR3 protein. Of roughly 130,000 distinct CDR3 sequences in the sample, 9.3% were seen once. The table lists this clonotype with many counts. Its target is not known. This CDR3 contains 14 residues. Per germline, CDR1 MNHEY and CDR2 SMNVEV (reference sequence). Trimming took 6 bases from V and 0 from J, leaving 9 bases between them. The sequenced material came from blood, either unsorted or a sorted T cell fraction (not recorded which). The clonotype comes from a male donor with ankylosing spondylitis or in good health (not recorded which). V and J are TRBV27 and TRBJ2-1; possibly TRBD1 for D (6 bases). The CDR3 is CASRTGSSYNEQFF. As DNA, the CDR3 is TGTGCCAGCAGAACAGGGAGCTCCTACAATGAGCAGTTCTTC.